Each of the 27 T cell receptor beta chains below was sequenced from the same sample in a study of blood T cells in healthy people across ages. The authors ran a second PCR of roughly 6 to 12 cycles using a sample-barcoded 5' primer and a J-beta primer mix. TCRdb called the 5' RACE reads again in MiXCR, with one record for every CDR3 protein. The sample carries about 1.6 million distinct CDR3 sequences, roughly a third recorded once. Specimen: blood. The receptors here all came from a young woman in good health.

This clonotype was detected a few times. The chain links TRBV24-1 to TRBJ1-1; D unresolved. The V end lost 3 bases, the J end lost 1 base, and 11 bases lay between the germline ends. Per the germline V gene, CDR1 is KGHDR and CDR2 is SFDVKD. This CDR3 is built from 15 residues. The CDR3, as DNA: TGTGCCACCAGTGATCCCAGCGAGAGGAACACTGAAGCTTTCTTT. Its protein product is CATSDPSERNTEAFF.

The chain links TRBV6-2 or TRBV6-3 to TRBJ2-3, with D possibly being TRBD2 (6 bases). The germline V gene encodes CDR1 MNHEY and CDR2 SVGEGT. V gave up 6 bases and J gave up 8 bases, with 18 bases separating them. The CDR3 consists of 14 residues. In DNA, the CDR3 is TGTGCCAGCAGCCCGACTAGGCCACAGAGTACGCAGTATTTT. Translated: CASSPTRPQSTQYF.

Of note for this clonotype: A read error may explain this, as a much larger clone is one base away. The chain is built from TRBV6-6 and TRBJ1-2; perhaps TRBD1 as D (5 bases). Trimming left V 4 bases short and J 7 bases short, with 13 bases between. CDR1 and CDR2 from the germline V gene are MNHNY and SVGAGI (reference sequence). The CDR3 contains 13 residues. CDR3 protein: CASSLGQTCGYTF. CDR3 DNA: TGTGCCAGCAGTTTGGGGCAGACCTGTGGCTACACCTTC.

The chain carries TRBV7-9 and TRBJ2-3; maybe TRBD2 (5 bases). Trimming stripped 1 base from V and 0 bases from J, with 14 bases between. Germline CDR1 is SEHNR and CDR2 is FQNEAQ (reference sequence). The CDR3 totals 17 residues. The CDR3 DNA reads TGTGCCAGCAGCTTAGGAGGAGAGGGCCGAAGCACAGATACGCAGTATTTT. It encodes CASSLGGEGRSTDTQYF.

The chain has TRBV21-1 and TRBJ1-2; the listed D gene, TRBD1, was not tested against the DNA. TRBV21-1 is a pseudogene. CDR3 size: 12 residues. CDR3 DNA: TGTTCTAAGCTGGGACGGAATTATGGCTACACCTTC. This encodes CSKLGRNYGYTF.

This clonotype has at least ten counts. The gene calls are TRBV11-2 and TRBJ2-1, with D perhaps being TRBD1 or TRBD2 (5 bases each). Germline-derived CDR1 and CDR2 are SGHAT and FQNNGV. V was trimmed by 5 bases and J by 5 bases, leaving 7 bases between them. There are 12 residues in the CDR3. The CDR3 loop reads CASSEGNNEQFF. DNA for the CDR3: TGTGCCAGCAGCGAGGGGAACAATGAGCAGTTCTTC. Full variable domain (rest looked up from reference TRBV11-2 and TRBJ2-1): EAGVAQSPRYKIIEKRQSVAFWCNPISGHATLYWYQQILGQGPKLLIQFQNNGVVDDSQLPKDRFSAERLKGVDSTLKIQPAKLEDSAVYLCASSEGNNEQFFGPGTRLTVL.

In its sample, this clonotype was seen a few times. V and J are TRBV7-9 and TRBJ2-5; D unclear. The V gene's germline CDR1 is SEHNR and CDR2 FQNEAQ (reference sequence). Between the trimmed V and J ends, which lost 5 bases and 5 bases, there was a span of 15 bases. The CDR3 loop spans 14 amino acids. The CDR3: CASSHSKPGETQYF. CDR3 sequence (DNA): TGTGCCAGCAGCCATTCCAAACCCGGCGAGACCCAGTACTTC.

The chain has TRBV5-1 and TRBJ2-7; perhaps TRBD1 as D (5 bases). The CDR3 length is 12 residues. Germline V gene lookup returns CDR1 SGHRS and CDR2 YFSETQ. Trimming shortened V by 7 bases and J by 7 bases, and 15 bases separated the two germline ends. CDR3 in amino acids: CASHKGNNEQYF. CDR3 nucleotides: TGCGCCAGCCACAAGGGGAACAATGAGCAGTACTTC.

The rearrangement joins TRBV28 to TRBJ2-3, with 11 nucleotides matching TRBD2. This CDR3 has 18 amino acids. Trimming at V came to 5 bases and at J to 4 bases, leaving 14 bases not matched to a gene. From germline, CDR1 is MDHEN and CDR2 SYDVKM. The CDR3 DNA reads as TGTGCCAGCAGTGAGACTAGCGGGACATCCCCGGGGGCAGATACGCAGTATTTT. Translating gives CASSETSGTSPGADTQYF.

This clonotype has just a few counts. The rearrangement joins TRBV20-1 to TRBJ1-1, with a tentative D call TRBD1 (5 bases). The CDR3 covers 14 residues. Trimming stripped 7 bases from V and 1 base from J, with 16 bases between. Germline V lookup: CDR1 DFQATT, CDR2 SNEGSKA (reference sequence). Here the CDR3 DNA reads TGCAGTGTTTCGAGTGGAGGGACGAACACTGAAGCTTTCTTT. As protein: CSVSSGGTNTEAFF.

This clonotype came up a few times. The rearrangement links TRBV24-1 to TRBJ2-2; no reliable D call. The ends were cut back, 3 bases at V and 10 bases at J, with 11 bases in the middle. This CDR3 contains 13 residues. Germline CDR1 reads KGHDR; CDR2 reads SFDVKD. CDR3 nucleotides: TGTGCCACCAGTGATCCCCGAAGCAAGGAGCTGTTTTTT. Translating it yields CATSDPRSKELFF.

This clonotype was observed at least ten times. The J gene is TRBJ2-5, the V gene TRBV5-1; 7 bases are shared with TRBD1. Trimming took 5 bases from V and 0 from J; bases not matched to a gene: 13. CDR3 length: 17 residues. Germline loops: CDR1 SGHRS, CDR2 YFSETQ. The CDR3 spells CASSWPGGRANQETQYF. The CDR3 DNA sequence: TGCGCCAGCAGTTGGCCAGGGGGACGGGCTAACCAAGAGACCCAGTACTTC. The full variable domain, completed using reference TRBV5-1 and TRBJ2-5, is KAGVTQTPRYLIKTRGQQVTLSCSPISGHRSVSWYQQTPGQGLQFLFEYFSETQRNKGNFPGRFSGRQFSNSRSEMNVSTLELGDSALYLCASSWPGGRANQETQYFGPGTRLLVL.

The chain links TRBV11-3 to TRBJ2-5, with D unresolved. The assigned J gene may be wrong: the sequence end matches TRBJ2-7 better. The V gene's germline CDR1 is SGHNT and CDR2 YENEEA. The CDR3 is made up of 13 amino acids. CDR3 region: CASSLGMDYEQYF. The CDR3 coding sequence is TGTGCCAGCAGCTTAGGGATGGATTACGAGCAGTACTTC.

CDR3 residues: CASSNLHYYGYTF. The CDR3 DNA follows: TGTGCCAGCAGCAACCTACATTACTATGGCTACACCTTC. The chain links TRBV21-1 to TRBJ1-2. TRBV21-1 is shown as a pseudogene. The CDR3 covers 13 residues.

The genes are TRBV7-3 and TRBJ2-3, with D unresolved. Germline CDR1 and CDR2: SGHTA and FQGTGA. V lost 5 bases and J 4 bases, leaving 19 bases between the germline ends. The CDR3 contains 16 residues. CDR3 DNA sequence: TGTGCCAGCAGCCTCTCGGGTCGTTCGTCGGCAGATACGCAGTATTTT. Translation: CASSLSGRSSADTQYF.

The chain combines TRBV27 with TRBJ1-1; 8 bases agree with TRBD1. Germline V gives CDR1 MNHEY, CDR2 SMNVEV (reference sequence). This CDR3 is 14 amino acids long. With 5 bases clipped from V and 5 bases from J, the junction kept 7 bases outside the gene matches. This CDR3 is CASSKRDRSTEAFF. CDR3 in DNA: TGTGCCAGCAGTAAAAGGGACAGGTCGACTGAAGCTTTCTTT.

The V call is TRBV9, the J call TRBJ1-4, with D maybe TRBD1 (6 bases). Deletions cut 0 bases from V and 11 bases from J, with 14 bases between. The CDR3 consists of 14 residues. Germline V gene lookup returns CDR1 SGDLS and CDR2 YYNGEE. The CDR3, as DNA: TGTGCCAGCAGCGTAGAGGGGGATATCGGGAAACTGTTTTTT. It is translated as CASSVEGDIGKLFF. Full variable domain (remainder filled in from reference TRBV9 and TRBJ1-4): DSGVTQTPKHLITATGQRVTLRCSPRSGDLSVYWYQQSLDQGLQFLIQYYNGEERAKGNILERFSAQQFPDLHSELNLSSLELGDSALYFCASSVEGDIGKLFFGSGTQLSVL.

The chain is built from TRBV10-3 and TRBJ1-5; D uncertain. V lost 0 bases and J lost 0, with 6 bases in between. Germline-derived CDR1 and CDR2 are ENHRY and SYGVKD. There are 15 residues in the CDR3. CDR3 coding DNA: TGTGCCATCAGTGAGTCGGCAGTTAGCAATCAGCCCCAGCATTTT. It translates to CAISESAVSNQPQHF.

The chain combines TRBV24-1 with TRBJ1-5, with 7 bases identical to TRBD1. Germline CDR1 is KGHDR and CDR2 is SFDVKD. The CDR3 loop spans 14 amino acids. V lost 11 bases, J lost 0 bases, and 6 bases stayed unmatched. The CDR3 DNA follows: TGTGCCATTGGACAGGTCGTTAGCAATCAGCCCCAGCATTTT. This translates into CAIGQVVSNQPQHF.

The J gene is TRBJ2-7, the V gene TRBV25-1, with D tentatively TRBD2 (5 bases). CDR3 length: 15 amino acids. With 6 bases removed from V and 0 bases from J, the gap between germline ends came to 15 bases. In germline, CDR1 is MGHDK, CDR2 SYGVNS. In nucleotides, the CDR3 is TGTGCCAGCAGCGATCCAGCGGAGAGCTCCTACGAGCAGTACTTC. It yields the protein CASSDPAESSYEQYF.

V usage is TRBV6-6 and J usage is TRBJ1-5, with D hard to call. Germline assignment: CDR1 MNHNY and CDR2 SVGAGI (reference sequence). Trimming stripped 2 bases from V and 1 base from J, with 9 bases between. This CDR3 is built from 15 residues. The CDR3 sequence is CASSYTFGSNQPQHF. The CDR3, as DNA: TGTGCCAGCAGTTACACGTTCGGGAGCAATCAGCCCCAGCATTTT.

This clonotype was observed a few times. The rearrangement uses TRBV6-5 and TRBJ2-5, with D perhaps assigned TRBD1 or TRBD2 (5 bases each). CDR3 length: 13 amino acids. Germline V gives CDR1 MNHEY, CDR2 SVGAGI. Trimming took 2 bases from V and 5 from J, leaving 9 bases between them. The CDR3 DNA reads as TGTGCCAGCAGTTACGGGGGAACGGAGACCCAGTACTTC. Protein sequence: CASSYGGTETQYF.

The chain uses TRBV28 and TRBJ1-1; unclear D gene. Germline V CDR1 and CDR2: MDHEN, SYDVKM. The CDR3 length is 14 residues. V lost 6 bases and J 6 bases, leaving 17 bases between the germline ends. The chain's CDR3 is CASRQPRYGAEAFF. The CDR3 DNA reads as TGTGCCAGCAGACAACCACGGTATGGGGCTGAAGCTTTCTTT.

The chain couples TRBV7-9 to TRBJ2-4, with 13 bases matching TRBD2. The CDR3 runs 18 residues. J lost 0 bases, V lost 5 bases, and 7 bases had no gene match. Germline assignment: CDR1 SEHNR and CDR2 FQNEAQ (reference sequence). This chain's CDR3 is CASSPGLAGIEAKNIQYF. CDR3 nucleotide sequence: TGTGCCAGCAGCCCGGGACTAGCGGGAATCGAAGCCAAAAACATTCAGTACTTC.

This clonotype was found a few times. The chain carries TRBV7-9 and TRBJ2-1, with TRBD2 matching over 9 bases. Germline values: CDR1 SEHNR, CDR2 FQNEAQ (reference sequence). The V segment lost 5 bases and the J segment 5 bases; nucleotides outside the gene matches: 7. This CDR3 is built from 15 residues. CDR3: CASSRSGRLNNEQFF. As DNA, the CDR3 is TGTGCCAGCAGCCGGAGCGGGAGGTTAAACAATGAGCAGTTCTTC.

V and J are TRBV5-4 and TRBJ2-1, with a possible D match to TRBD2 (10 bases). This CDR3 is 19 amino acids long. From germline, CDR1 is SGHNT and CDR2 YYREEE (reference sequence). The V end was cut by 4 bases, the J end by 7 bases, with 30 bases between. The CDR3: CASSGGGQGTAGGPNEQFF. Here the CDR3 DNA reads TGTGCCAGCAGCGGAGGGGGACAGGGCACAGCGGGGGGGCCAAATGAGCAGTTCTTC.

The genes are TRBV7-2 and TRBJ2-7; D perhaps matches TRBD2 (5 bases). CDR1 and CDR2 from the germline V gene are SGHTA and FQGNSA. The ends were cut back, 5 bases at V and 4 bases at J, with 12 bases in the middle. The CDR3 spans 13 residues. The CDR3 DNA follows: TGTGCCAGCAGCGAGGGCTTCGCTTACGAGCAGTACTTC. Translated: CASSEGFAYEQYF.